The table lists the clone carrying this T cell receptor (beta chain) with many counts. The data were obtained in a study of early T cells in non-severe SARS-CoV-2 infection. A single record per CDR3 protein comes from TCRdb applying MiXCR to the 5' RACE reads. The repertoire holds about 27,000 distinct CDR3 sequences, with approximately 5.4% as singletons. The clonotype originates from an adult who was a healthcare worker with PCR-confirmed SARS-CoV-2 infection or an uninfected control (not recorded which). The sequenced sample was whole blood.

The CDR3 coding sequence is TGTGCCAGCAGCCTCTACGTGGTGAGTGGCAATGAGCAGTTCTTC. Translating it yields CASSLYVVSGNEQFF. V gene TRBV7-2 combines with J gene TRBJ2-1; D uncertain. In germline, CDR1 is SGHTA, CDR2 FQGNSA. V was cut by 5 bases and J by 6 bases, with 17 bases left in between. This CDR3 has 15 amino acids.